This T cell receptor (beta chain) was documented in a study of blood T cell repertoires in COVID-19. Study context: Donors in the United States, Italy and Spain gave samples during acute or convalescent COVID-19. PBMCs, B-cell-depleted T cells, or T cells provided the cDNA or gDNA that made up the material.

The CDR3 has 15 amino acids. V was shortened by 5 bases and J by 0 bases, with 14 bases between the two germline ends. The germline V gene encodes CDR1 LGHNA and CDR2 YNFKEQ. Per the authors' pipeline: Reference gene primer amplification in the assay estimated nucleated cell counts. Profiled with immunoSEQ multiplex PCR; TCRdb holds only in-frame clones, not every one. The V and J calls and clone size come from that table; D and trimming were worked out from the DNA. The sample yields approximately 88,000 clones, 60% to 85% seen once. The receptor comes from a human donor in a cohort sampled during active COVID-19. The V gene is TRBV4-2, the J gene TRBJ2-7, with D possibly being TRBD2 (6 bases). Sequencing was performed on peripheral blood. CDR3 protein: CASSAIAESSYEQYF. CDR3 bases: TGTGCCAGCAGCGCGATAGCGGAGAGCTCCTACGAGCAGTACTTC.